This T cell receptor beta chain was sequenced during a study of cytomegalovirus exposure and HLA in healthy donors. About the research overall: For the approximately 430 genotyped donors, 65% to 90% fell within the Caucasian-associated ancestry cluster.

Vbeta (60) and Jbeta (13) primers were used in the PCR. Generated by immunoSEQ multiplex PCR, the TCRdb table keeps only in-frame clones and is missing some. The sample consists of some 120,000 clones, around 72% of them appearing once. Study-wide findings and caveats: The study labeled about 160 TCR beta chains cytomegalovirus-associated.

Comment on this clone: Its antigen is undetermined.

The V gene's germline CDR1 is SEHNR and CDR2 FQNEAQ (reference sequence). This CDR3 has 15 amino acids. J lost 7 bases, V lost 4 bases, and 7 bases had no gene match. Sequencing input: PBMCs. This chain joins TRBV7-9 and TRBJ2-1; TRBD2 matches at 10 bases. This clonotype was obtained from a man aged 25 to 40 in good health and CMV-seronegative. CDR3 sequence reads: CASSSQRGGWNEQFF. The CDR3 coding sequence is TGTGCCAGCAGCTCACAGCGGGGGGGCTGGAATGAGCAGTTCTTC.